Given below is one T cell receptor (beta chain) in context. CDR3 length: 14 amino acids. V was shortened by 6 bases and J by 4 bases, with 13 bases between the two germline ends. Per germline, CDR1 SEHNR and CDR2 FQNEAQ (reference sequence). Original data processing: Filtering of immunoSEQ junctional sequences could not match full-length read filtering. TCRdb keeps only in-frame clones here, not all; method: immunoSEQ multiplex PCR. The V and J calls and the clone size are those of that table, but D and trimming were determined from the DNA. The sample consists of about 700,000 clones, about 90% of them appearing once. As defined, naive CD8 cells were CD45RO-negative and positively selected for CCR7, with terminally differentiated effector memory CD45RA+ cells excluded. Adult donors, all healthy and HIV-negative, had no recent acute infections or vaccinations. The data were taken from a study of shared clonotypes between healthy human individuals. For the study at large: Aged 18 to 49, the donors were a couple of women and three men.

The gene calls are TRBV7-9 and TRBJ1-5; D uncertain. Source material: naive CD8+ T cells sorted from blood. This clonotype originated in a man aged 25-45 years in good health. CDR3 region: CASSADGGNQPQHF. The CDR3 DNA sequence: TGTGCCAGCAGTGCGGACGGAGGGAATCAGCCCCAGCATTTT. Full variable domain (missing parts from reference TRBV7-9 and TRBJ1-5): DTGVSQNPRHKITKRGQNVTFRCDPISEHNRLYWYRQTLGQGPEFLTYFQNEAQLEKSRLLSDRFSAERPKGSFSTLEIQRTEQGDSAMYLCASSADGGNQPQHFGDGTRLSIL.